These 16 T cell receptor beta chains share one sample of origin, sequenced in a study of long-term antiretroviral therapy in people with HIV. The run of the v3.0 immunoSEQ assay was at survey level. Method: immunoSEQ multiplex PCR; TCRdb's copy keeps in-frame clones and lacks some. The table shows tens of thousands of clones, with approximately 80% occurring only once. Material: unsorted PBMCs, obtained 3.4 years after starting antiretroviral therapy. Source of these receptors: a young man with HIV.

V gene TRBV19 combines with J gene TRBJ2-1, with 15 bases aligning to TRBD2. This CDR3 comprises 18 residues. The germline V gene has CDR1 LNHDA and CDR2 SQIVND (reference sequence). J was trimmed by 2 bases and V by 5 bases; bases with no gene match: 7. CDR3 region: CASSLGLAGGITYNEQFF. The CDR3 nucleotides are TGTGCCAGTAGTCTCGGACTAGCGGGAGGGATTACCTACAATGAGCAGTTCTTC. The full variable domain, completed using reference TRBV19 and TRBJ2-1, is DGGITQSPKYLFRKEGQNVTLSCEQNLNHDAMYWYRQDPGQGLRLIYYSQIVNDFQKGDIAEGYSVSREKKESFPLTVTSAQKNPTAFYLCASSLGLAGGITYNEQFFGPGTRLTVL.

The V and J genes are TRBV5-6 and TRBJ1-1; tentative D call: TRBD1 (6 bases). CDR1 is SGHDT and CDR2 is YYEEEE in the germline V gene. The CDR3 has 14 residues. Trimming removed 2 bases at V and 4 bases at J, with 12 bases between. For the CDR3, the DNA is TGTGCCAGCAGCTTTCAGGGGCGAGGCACTGAAGCTTTCTTT. Translating gives CASSFQGRGTEAFF.

J is TRBJ1-1 and V is TRBV6-5; D gene unclear. Germline V gene sequence: CDR1 MNHEY, CDR2 SVGAGI. V lost 5 bases, J lost 2 bases, and 6 bases lay in between. The CDR3 spans 12 residues. CDR3: CASSAHNTEAFF. As DNA, the CDR3 is TGTGCCAGCAGTGCCCATAACACTGAAGCTTTCTTT.

The chain couples TRBV6-6 to TRBJ1-1; D is uncertain. The ends were cut back, 2 bases at V and 10 bases at J, with 14 bases in the middle. CDR3 size: 13 residues. Germline assignment: CDR1 MNHNY and CDR2 SVGAGI (reference sequence). The CDR3 DNA reads TGTGCCAGCAGTTACCCCGCACTTGACGCAGCTTTCTTT. The encoded protein is CASSYPALDAAFF.

The chain uses TRBV14 and TRBJ2-3, with 8 bases identical to TRBD2. The junction had 13 bases not matched to a gene; V was cut back by 4 bases and J by 1 base. The germline V gene has CDR1 SGHDN and CDR2 FVKESK. The CDR3 totals 18 residues. CDR3 in amino acids: CASSPSGRRGWGTDTQYF. The CDR3 bases are TGTGCCAGCAGCCCCAGCGGGAGACGTGGTTGGGGCACAGATACGCAGTATTTT.

This clone was picked up one time. This rearrangement joins TRBV5-6 to TRBJ2-7; D is perhaps TRBD2 (5 bases). Trimming cost V 1 base and J 5 bases, with 10 bases left between them. This CDR3 is built from 13 residues. The germline V gene has CDR1 SGHDT and CDR2 YYEEEE. CDR3 coding DNA: TGTGCCAGCAGCTTGAGGCTAGCCAACGAGCAGTACTTC. It is translated as CASSLRLANEQYF.

V usage is TRBV28 and J usage is TRBJ1-2; D is possibly TRBD1 (5 bases). V shed 2 bases and J shed 8 bases, with 9 bases lying between them. Per the germline V gene, CDR1 is MDHEN and CDR2 is SYDVKM. CDR3 length: 12 amino acids. CDR3 region: CASSLRGEGYTF. In nucleotides, the CDR3 is TGTGCCAGCAGTTTAAGGGGCGAAGGCTACACCTTC.

This sequence joins TRBV19 and TRBJ1-2, with D possibly being TRBD1 (6 bases). There are 15 residues in the CDR3. The germline V gene encodes CDR1 LNHDA and CDR2 SQIVND (reference sequence). Trimming cost V 5 bases and J 0 bases, with 13 bases left between them. CDR3 nucleotides: TGTGCCAGTAGTCCAGGGGTTGGAGCTAACTATGGCTACACCTTC. Its translation is CASSPGVGANYGYTF.

The rearrangement uses TRBV6-5 and TRBJ2-2, with D hard to call. Per the germline V gene, CDR1 is MNHEY and CDR2 is SVGAGI. V was pared by 6 bases and J by 8 bases, with 16 bases between. CDR3 length: 14 amino acids. Written as DNA, the CDR3 is TGTGCCAGCAGCCAACTCTGGGTTTTGGGGGAGCTGTTTTTT. Translated, it gives CASSQLWVLGELFF.

This chain uses TRBV5-1 with TRBJ2-7, with D perhaps TRBD1 or TRBD2 (5 bases each). CDR3 length: 12 amino acids. V was shortened by 5 bases and J by 6 bases, with 12 bases between the two germline ends. The germline CDR1 and CDR2 sequences are SGHRS and YFSETQ. The CDR3 DNA sequence: TGCGCCAGCAGTCGAGAGGGGATCGAGCAGTACTTC. It encodes CASSREGIEQYF.

V gene TRBV7-9 combines with J gene TRBJ2-2, with 8 bases lining up with TRBD2. With 2 bases clipped from V and 6 bases from J, the junction kept 8 bases outside the gene matches. CDR1 and CDR2 (germline): SEHNR, FQNEAQ (reference sequence). The CDR3 runs to 16 residues. CDR3 DNA: TGTGCCAGCAGCTTATACTCCGGGAGGGCCGCCGGGGAGCTGTTTTTT. Protein sequence: CASSLYSGRAAGELFF.

The rearrangement uses TRBV6-5 and TRBJ1-5; D is uncertain. Germline CDR1 MNHEY, CDR2 SVGAGI. This CDR3 is 14 amino acids long. The V end was cut by 0 bases, the J end by 4 bases, with 7 bases between. CDR3 in amino acids: CASSYSLGNQPQHF. CDR3 coding DNA: TGTGCCAGCAGTTACTCACTAGGGAATCAGCCCCAGCATTTT.

V and J are TRBV5-1 and TRBJ2-6; 8 bases align to TRBD2. Unmatched junction bases numbered 10, after V lost 4 bases and J lost 1 base. From germline, CDR1 is SGHRS and CDR2 YFSETQ. The CDR3 length is 18 residues. For the CDR3, the DNA is TGCGCCAGCAGCCCCCGAAGGACTAGCCCATCTGGGGCCAACGTCCTGACTTTC. Protein: CASSPRRTSPSGANVLTF.

The chain links TRBV28 to TRBJ2-7; the match to TRBD2 covers 8 bases. Per germline, CDR1 MDHEN and CDR2 SYDVKM. CDR3 length equals 14 residues. V gave up 6 bases and J gave up 5 bases; unmatched junction bases: 9. The CDR3 nucleotides read TGTGCCAGCAGCGATACACTAGCGGAGCACGAGCAGTACTTC. Protein sequence: CASSDTLAEHEQYF.

The gene calls are TRBV18 and TRBJ1-1, with D uncertain. The germline V and J ends were trimmed by 2 bases and 7 bases, with 14 bases remaining between them. Germline-derived CDR1 and CDR2 are KGHSH and LQKENI. This CDR3 comprises 14 residues. The chain's CDR3 is CASSPIGRMDEAFF. The CDR3 DNA is TGTGCCAGCTCACCAATCGGCAGAATGGATGAAGCTTTCTTT.

The chain recombines TRBV5-1 with TRBJ2-3, with 9 positions matching TRBD1. Germline CDR1 SGHRS, CDR2 YFSETQ. The V and J ends lost 0 bases and 2 bases, in that order; junction bases with no gene match: 10. The CDR3 runs 18 residues. This chain's CDR3 is CASSLDRGRSLHTDTQYF. As DNA, the CDR3 is TGCGCCAGCAGCTTGGACAGGGGGCGGTCACTCCACACAGATACGCAGTATTTT.